Listed here are 23 T cell receptor beta chains from one sample, sequenced in a study of CD8+ T cells in alopecia areata. Extraction of RNA preceded its reverse transcription into cDNA, which served as the sequencing template. Measured with immunoSEQ multiplex PCR; TCRdb has only the in-frame clones, and not every one. The table lists some 130,000 clones, about three fifths of them singletons, with under 7.5% in the top ten. Sample: CD4+ T cells sorted from blood, taken at week 0. These receptors were obtained from a human donor with alopecia areata.

This sequence joins TRBV4-2 and TRBJ2-5; 7 bases match TRBD2. Trimming removed 0 bases from V and 5 bases from J; junction bases left unmatched: 15. CDR3 length: 18 residues. Germline CDR1 LGHNA, CDR2 YNFKEQ. CDR3 sequence: CASSQDSASGSRGETQYF. The DNA for the CDR3 is TGTGCCAGCAGCCAAGATTCGGCTAGCGGTTCCCGGGGGGAGACCCAGTACTTC.

V usage is TRBV30 and J usage is TRBJ1-5; D gene uncertain. The CDR3 contains 13 residues. Trimming removed 3 bases from V and 0 bases from J, with 6 bases in between. Germline-derived CDR1 and CDR2 are GTSNPN and SVGIG (reference sequence). The CDR3 DNA reads as TGTGCCTGGAGCCGGTATAGCAATCAGCCCCAGCATTTT. This encodes CAWSRYSNQPQHF.

This clone was picked up one time. This chain connects TRBV7-9 to TRBJ2-3; no clear D. CDR3 length: 13 amino acids. The germline V gene encodes CDR1 SEHNR and CDR2 FQNEAQ (reference sequence). Deletions cut 5 bases from V and 0 bases from J, with 6 bases between. DNA of the CDR3: TGTGCCAGCAGCCGGTCTAGCACAGATACGCAGTATTTT. Protein product: CASSRSSTDTQYF.

V usage is TRBV11-2 and J usage is TRBJ1-2; 8 bases align to TRBD1. Germline loops: CDR1 SGHAT, CDR2 FQNNGV. The CDR3 has 15 amino acids. V lost 2 bases and J lost 4; bases outside the gene matches: 6. CDR3 sequence: CASSLFGQGGYGYTF. For the CDR3, the DNA is TGTGCCAGCAGCTTATTCGGACAGGGAGGCTATGGCTACACCTTC.

This chain uses TRBV5-6 with TRBJ2-1, with 8 positions matching TRBD2. From germline, CDR1 is SGHDT and CDR2 YYEEEE. This CDR3 comprises 14 residues. V was clipped by 3 bases and J by 7 bases; unmatched bases: 6. CDR3 in DNA: TGTGCCAGCAGCTCCCGGACTAGCAGGAATGAGCAGTTCTTC. As protein: CASSSRTSRNEQFF.

This sequence joins TRBV5-4 and TRBJ2-3; 8 nucleotides align to TRBD2. CDR3 size: 16 residues. Per germline, CDR1 SGHNT and CDR2 YYREEE (reference sequence). Unmatched junction bases numbered 6, after V lost 3 bases and J lost 0 bases. CDR3 sequence: CASSSLSGGSTDTQYF. CDR3 DNA: TGTGCCAGCAGCTCCCTGAGCGGGGGAAGCACAGATACGCAGTATTTT.

The J gene is TRBJ1-2, the V gene TRBV27, with a tentative D call TRBD1 (5 bases). V dropped 5 bases and J dropped 4 bases, with 14 bases sitting between them. This CDR3 is 14 amino acids long. Looked up from germline, CDR1 is MNHEY and CDR2 is SMNVEV (reference sequence). This CDR3 is CASSPAGKLYGYTF. The DNA for the CDR3 is TGTGCCAGCAGTCCCGCAGGGAAGCTCTATGGCTACACCTTC.

The CDR3 bases are TGTGCCAGCAGCTTGGATGGGGCGGTGACCGGCCTAGCCAAAAACATTCAGTACTTC. Residues: CASSLDGAVTGLAKNIQYF. The chain combines TRBV5-4 with TRBJ2-4; TRBD1 might be the D (5 bases). CDR3 length equals 19 residues. V was shortened by 0 bases and J by 0 bases, with 19 bases between the two germline ends. CDR1 is SGHNT, CDR2 YYREEE, per germline (reference sequence). The full variable domain, with the rest looked up from reference TRBV5-4 and TRBJ2-4, is ETGVTQSPTHLIKTRGQQVTLRCSSQSGHNTVSWYQQALGQGPQFIFQYYREEENGRGNFPPRFSGLQFPNYSSELNVNALELDDSALYLCASSLDGAVTGLAKNIQYFGAGTRLSVL.

This chain joins TRBV20-1 and TRBJ1-2; D remains ambiguous. The V end lost 4 bases, the J end lost 0 bases, and 0 bases lay between the germline ends. CDR3 size: 10 residues. The germline gives CDR1 DFQATT, CDR2 SNEGSKA (reference sequence). The CDR3 region has the DNA TGCAGTGCTACTAACTATGGCTACACCTTC. This codes for CSATNYGYTF.

The chain links TRBV11-2 to TRBJ2-1; D is unresolved. The CDR3 sequence is 11 residues long. The germline V gene has CDR1 SGHAT and CDR2 FQNNGV. Trimming removed 1 base from V and 8 bases from J, with 3 bases in between. The CDR3 sequence: CASSLAYEQFF. The CDR3, as DNA: TGTGCCAGCAGCTTAGCGTATGAGCAGTTCTTC.

In nucleotides, the CDR3 is TGTGCCAGCAGTGACAGGGGAGGCTACACCTTC. This encodes CASSDRGGYTF. The rearrangement joins TRBV6-5 to TRBJ1-2, with 8 bases identical to TRBD1. V lost 5 bases and J lost 8; bases outside the gene matches: 1. The V gene's germline CDR1 is MNHEY and CDR2 SVGAGI. This CDR3 comprises 11 residues.

This clone was observed a handful of times. The chain couples TRBV29-1 to TRBJ1-2; D is unclear. The CDR3 sequence is 11 residues long. Trimming took 1 base from V and 8 from J, leaving 8 bases between them. The germline V gene encodes CDR1 SQVTM and CDR2 ANQGSEA. The CDR3 DNA is TGCAGCGTTGAAGGGGGTTGGGGCTACACCTTC. It encodes CSVEGGWGYTF.

This clone showed up just a few times. The chain employs TRBV4-2 and TRBJ2-2; D gene uncertain. The CDR3 has 17 amino acids. With 0 bases removed from V and 5 bases from J, the gap between germline ends came to 16 bases. Germline V lookup: CDR1 LGHNA, CDR2 YNFKEQ. Here the CDR3 reads CASSQDLPGPGTGELFF. For the CDR3, the DNA is TGTGCCAGCAGCCAAGATCTGCCCGGGCCCGGGACCGGGGAGCTGTTTTTT.

V is TRBV30 and J is TRBJ2-5, with D possibly being TRBD2 (6 bases). CDR3 length: 16 amino acids. Per the germline V gene, CDR1 is GTSNPN and CDR2 is SVGIG (reference sequence). V dropped 0 bases and J dropped 4 bases, with 18 bases sitting between them. The CDR3 region is CAWSVRPVAGTETQYF. DNA for the CDR3: TGTGCCTGGAGTGTACGTCCGGTTGCGGGGACAGAGACCCAGTACTTC.

This chain links TRBV29-1 with TRBJ2-3; TRBD2 agrees at 10 bases. V lost 4 bases to trimming and J lost 1 base; unmatched junction nucleotides: 2. Per germline, CDR1 SQVTM and CDR2 ANQGSEA. The CDR3 covers 14 residues. The CDR3 region has the DNA TGCAGCGTTGGTCTAGCGGGGGGCACAGATACGCAGTATTTT. Its protein product is CSVGLAGGTDTQYF.

The CDR3 protein is CASSLTEWGTQYF. The CDR3 nucleotides are TGTGCCAGCTCCCTGACGGAATGGGGGACCCAGTACTTC. V and J are TRBV7-2 and TRBJ2-5; D is unclear. V was trimmed by 8 bases and J by 7 bases, leaving 17 bases between them. This CDR3 comprises 13 residues. Germline CDR1 SGHTA, CDR2 FQGNSA.

The gene calls are TRBV27 and TRBJ1-5; D is uncertain. This CDR3 has 14 residues. Deletions cut 3 bases from V and 7 bases from J, with 13 bases between. Germline CDR1 reads MNHEY; CDR2 reads SMNVEV (reference sequence). The CDR3 loop reads CASSFAGRGQPQHF. CDR3 nucleotides: TGTGCCAGCAGTTTTGCGGGGAGAGGACAGCCCCAGCATTTT.

J is TRBJ2-1 and V is TRBV6-5; 11 nucleotides align to TRBD2. CDR1 MNHEY and CDR2 SVGAGI come from the germline V gene. The CDR3 spans 16 residues. V lost 4 bases, J lost 7 bases, and 9 bases stayed unmatched. CDR3 DNA: TGTGCCAGCAGTTCAGATAGCGGGGGGGGTTTGAATGAGCAGTTCTTC. This encodes CASSSDSGGGLNEQFF.

The rearrangement links TRBV5-1 to TRBJ1-1; D not resolved. The CDR3 contains 11 residues. V was clipped by 6 bases and J by 1 base, with 4 bases between them. Germline CDR1 and CDR2: SGHRS and YFSETQ. The CDR3 sequence is CASMGNTEAFF. CDR3 DNA sequence: TGCGCCAGCATGGGGAACACTGAAGCTTTCTTT.

This clone has just a few counts. This rearrangement joins TRBV30 to TRBJ2-1; tentatively, D is TRBD2 (5 bases). V lost 0 bases and J 6 bases, leaving 15 bases between the germline ends. This CDR3 region has 15 residues. CDR1 is GTSNPN and CDR2 is SVGIG in the germline V gene (reference sequence). CDR3: CAWSVLVSPFNEQFF. The CDR3 DNA follows: TGTGCCTGGAGTGTACTAGTTAGTCCCTTCAATGAGCAGTTCTTC.

This clone occurred a few times. The J gene is TRBJ1-6, the V gene TRBV5-1; 7 positions agree with TRBD1. The CDR3 is 14 amino acids. V was clipped by 5 bases and J by 8 bases; unmatched bases: 7. Germline CDR1 is SGHRS and CDR2 is YFSETQ. The chain's CDR3 is CASSTTGLDSPLHF. CDR3 DNA: TGCGCCAGCAGTACGACAGGGTTGGATTCACCCCTCCACTTT.

V and J are TRBV10-3 and TRBJ2-3; 12 nucleotides agree with TRBD2. Germline CDR1 ENHRY, CDR2 SYGVKD. V lost 7 bases to trimming and J lost 4 bases; unmatched junction nucleotides: 6. The CDR3 loop spans 15 amino acids. The CDR3 DNA sequence: TGTGCCATCATGGCCTCTAGCGGGGGGGCAGATACGCAGTATTTT. Its protein product is CAIMASSGGADTQYF.

This clone showed up just a few times. The rearrangement joins TRBV30 to TRBJ1-1; D is unclear. Germline CDR1 is GTSNPN and CDR2 is SVGIG (reference sequence). The CDR3 sequence is 16 residues long. The V end lost 3 bases, the J end lost 5 bases, and 22 bases lay between the germline ends. The CDR3 sequence: CAWSPIFSTSGTEAFF. CDR3 nucleotides: TGTGCCTGGAGCCCCATTTTCTCCACCTCGGGGACTGAAGCTTTCTTT.